This is a list of T cell receptor beta chains from one sample in a study of OX40 agonist ivuxolimab in advanced cancers. Only in-frame clones appear in the TCRdb table, and some are missing; sequencing was by immunoSEQ multiplex PCR. The sample includes about 96,000 clones, less than 85% of them seen just once. Specimen: CD4+ or CD8+ T cells sorted from blood, collected in a trial of the OX40 agonist ivuxolimab. Receptors were obtained from an adult with an advanced solid tumor such as melanoma, head and neck, liver or kidney cancer. CDR3s include the opening cysteine and the closing phenylalanine or tryptophan. The order of the fields is clone size, D gene, V gene, J gene, CDR3 DNA, CDR3 protein. D genes are given only for firm matches. Clone size is not always given. Where it is, it says once, few, many or a class for expanded clones.

abundance: once; d_gene: TRBD2; v_gene: TRBV5-1; j_gene: TRBJ2-2; CDR3nt: TGCGCCAGCAGCTCCCTCCTGGCTAGCGGGAGACCCGGGGAGCTGTTTTTT; CDR3aa: CASSSLLASGRPGELFF
abundance: .; d_gene: TRBD1; v_gene: TRBV19; j_gene: TRBJ2-2; CDR3nt: TGTGCCAGTAGTAGAACAGGGGGTGGAACCGGGGAGCTGTTTTTT; CDR3aa: CASSRTGGGTGELFF
abundance: .; d_gene: TRBD2; v_gene: TRBV4-2; j_gene: TRBJ2-7; CDR3nt: TGTGCCAGCAGCCAAGATTGGATTACTAGCGGGCTAGCCCCCTCCTACGAGCAGTACTTC; CDR3aa: CASSQDWITSGLAPSYEQYF
abundance: .; d_gene: .; v_gene: TRBV18; j_gene: TRBJ2-2; CDR3nt: TGTGCCAGCTCACCCCCCGGGAACACCGGGGAGCTGTTTTTT; CDR3aa: CASSPPGNTGELFF
abundance: .; d_gene: TRBD2; v_gene: TRBV7-9; j_gene: TRBJ2-7; CDR3nt: TGTGCCAGCAGCCCAGATAGCGGGAGGTCGTACGAGCAGTACTTC; CDR3aa: CASSPDSGRSYEQYF
abundance: .; d_gene: TRBD1; v_gene: TRBV10-3; j_gene: TRBJ1-6; CDR3nt: TGTGCCACGACCAGGGGGCCTAAGGATTCACCCCTCCACTTT; CDR3aa: CATTRGPKDSPLHF
abundance: .; d_gene: TRBD1; v_gene: TRBV28; j_gene: TRBJ1-2; CDR3nt: TGTGCCAGCAGTTCCACGACAGGGGACTATGGCTACACCTTC; CDR3aa: CASSSTTGDYGYTF
abundance: .; d_gene: .; v_gene: TRBV7-9; j_gene: TRBJ2-1; CDR3nt: TGTGCCAGCAGCCCCCCCGATCGTCGCAATGAGCAGTTCTTC; CDR3aa: CASSPPDRRNEQFF
abundance: .; d_gene: .; v_gene: TRBV15; j_gene: TRBJ2-1; CDR3nt: TGTGCCACCAGCTCCTCAAGAGGGGGGAATGAGCAGTTCTTC; CDR3aa: CATSSSRGGNEQFF
abundance: .; d_gene: .; v_gene: TRBV18; j_gene: TRBJ2-1; CDR3nt: TGTGCCAGCTCCAACCCTAATGAGCAGTTCTTC; CDR3aa: CASSNPNEQFF
abundance: .; d_gene: .; v_gene: TRBV19; j_gene: TRBJ2-3; CDR3nt: TGTGCCAGTAGTATAGCCCCAGGGGGGGCCACAGATACGCAGTATTTT; CDR3aa: CASSIAPGGATDTQYF
abundance: .; d_gene: .; v_gene: TRBV6-1; j_gene: TRBJ2-2; CDR3nt: TGTGCCAGCAGTGAAGCAGGATACAGCCACGGGGAGCTGTTTTTT; CDR3aa: CASSEAGYSHGELFF
abundance: .; d_gene: .; v_gene: TRBV5-1; j_gene: TRBJ1-5; CDR3nt: TGCGCCAGCAGCTTGGGAGACAGCCCCAATCAGCCCCAGCATTTT; CDR3aa: CASSLGDSPNQPQHF
abundance: .; d_gene: .; v_gene: TRBV10-3; j_gene: TRBJ2-7; CDR3nt: TGTGCCATCAGTGCATCCCCCGGGACCGGCTACGAGCAGTACTTC; CDR3aa: CAISASPGTGYEQYF
abundance: .; d_gene: TRBD1; v_gene: TRBV6-5; j_gene: TRBJ1-1; CDR3nt: TGTGCCAGCAGTTGGGCAGGGGGGGAAACTGAAGCTTTCTTT; CDR3aa: CASSWAGGETEAFF
abundance: .; d_gene: .; v_gene: TRBV10-3; j_gene: TRBJ1-3; CDR3nt: TGTGCCATCACCGGGGACCGACTCTCTGGAAACACCATATATTTT; CDR3aa: CAITGDRLSGNTIYF
abundance: .; d_gene: .; v_gene: TRBV2; j_gene: TRBJ1-3; CDR3nt: TGTGCCAGCAGTGCCGGGGCAGGGCTATCTGGAAACACCATATATTTT; CDR3aa: CASSAGAGLSGNTIYF
abundance: .; d_gene: .; v_gene: TRBV4-2; j_gene: TRBJ2-1; CDR3nt: TGTGCCAGCAGCCAGCGCCCGTGGGGACGGTTCTACAATGAGCAGTTCTTC; CDR3aa: CASSQRPWGRFYNEQFF
abundance: .; d_gene: .; v_gene: TRBV27; j_gene: TRBJ1-1; CDR3nt: TGTGCCAGCAGTTTACAGTTCCGGAACACTGAAGCTTTCTTT; CDR3aa: CASSLQFRNTEAFF
abundance: once; d_gene: .; v_gene: TRBV5-1; j_gene: TRBJ1-2; CDR3nt: TGCGCCAGCAGCTTGGCCTACGACTATGGCTACACCTTC; CDR3aa: CASSLAYDYGYTF
abundance: .; d_gene: .; v_gene: TRBV6-1; j_gene: TRBJ2-7; CDR3nt: TGTGCCAAGACGGCGTCTGGCGAGCAGTACTTC; CDR3aa: CAKTASGEQYF
abundance: .; d_gene: .; v_gene: TRBV6-5; j_gene: TRBJ1-1; CDR3nt: TGTGCCAGCAGTCCGGATTTTCCCGCTGAAGCTTTCTTT; CDR3aa: CASSPDFPAEAFF
abundance: .; d_gene: .; v_gene: TRBV1; j_gene: TRBJ2-3; CDR3nt: TGCACCAGCAGCCAAGGGACTAGCGGGGTGGGCCTCCCTGGTGGCACAGATACGCAGTATTTT; CDR3aa: CTSSQGTSGVGLPGGTDTQYF
abundance: few; d_gene: TRBD1; v_gene: TRBV19; j_gene: TRBJ1-1; CDR3nt: TGTGCCAGTAGTCACAGGGGGCGTTACACTGAAGCTTTCTTT; CDR3aa: CASSHRGRYTEAFF
abundance: .; d_gene: .; v_gene: TRBV10-1; j_gene: TRBJ2-1; CDR3nt: TGCGCCAGCAGTCACGGGGCGAGTGAGCAGTTCTTC; CDR3aa: CASSHGASEQFF
abundance: .; d_gene: .; v_gene: TRBV5-1; j_gene: TRBJ2-7; CDR3nt: TGCGCCAGCAGCTCCAGGCCCCCGAGCTCCTACGAGCAGTACTTC; CDR3aa: CASSSRPPSSYEQYF
abundance: .; d_gene: TRBD1; v_gene: TRBV4-3; j_gene: TRBJ1-2; CDR3nt: TGCGCCAGCAGCCAAGAATCCGGGACAGGGGGTTCGCACTATGGCTACACCTTC; CDR3aa: CASSQESGTGGSHYGYTF
abundance: .; d_gene: .; v_gene: TRBV6-5; j_gene: TRBJ1-1; CDR3nt: TGTGCCAGCAGGCCTTCCCCCGGGAACACTGAAGCTTTCTTT; CDR3aa: CASRPSPGNTEAFF
abundance: .; d_gene: .; v_gene: TRBV2; j_gene: TRBJ2-7; CDR3nt: TGTGCCAGCAGAGGTGTCTACGAGCAGTACTTC; CDR3aa: CASRGVYEQYF
abundance: .; d_gene: TRBD2; v_gene: TRBV30; j_gene: TRBJ2-1; CDR3nt: TGTGCCTGGAGTGGTAGTAGAGGTAGCGGGATACGTGGTGAGCAGTTCTTC; CDR3aa: CAWSGSRGSGIRGEQFF
abundance: .; d_gene: TRBD1; v_gene: TRBV4-3; j_gene: TRBJ1-2; CDR3nt: TGCGCCAGCAGCCAATACATCACAGGGGGCTATGGCTACACCTTC; CDR3aa: CASSQYITGGYGYTF
abundance: .; d_gene: .; v_gene: TRBV6-1; j_gene: TRBJ1-1; CDR3nt: TGTGCCATCTGGAGGGCCACTGAAGCTTTCTTT; CDR3aa: CAIWRATEAFF
abundance: .; d_gene: TRBD2; v_gene: TRBV5-1; j_gene: TRBJ2-3; CDR3nt: TGCGCCAGCAGCTCCCTCGCTAGCGGGGGTGGCACAGATACGCAGTATTTT; CDR3aa: CASSSLASGGGTDTQYF
abundance: few; d_gene: .; v_gene: TRBV21-1; j_gene: TRBJ1-2; CDR3nt: TGTGCCAGCACCCGGAAGTGTTTC; CDR3aa: CASTRKCF
abundance: .; d_gene: .; v_gene: TRBV11-2; j_gene: TRBJ2-7; CDR3nt: TGTGCCAGCAGCTTAGGGTCCCCGGGGGAGTACTTC; CDR3aa: CASSLGSPGEYF
abundance: .; d_gene: .; v_gene: TRBV6-6; j_gene: TRBJ1-5; CDR3nt: TGTGCCAGCAGTTACGCGAACCTTAATCAGCCCCAGCATTTT; CDR3aa: CASSYANLNQPQHF
abundance: .; d_gene: .; v_gene: TRBV6-1; j_gene: TRBJ2-1; CDR3nt: TGTGCCAGCGAGGGCGGGGGCGGACGCCATGAGCAGTTCTTC; CDR3aa: CASEGGGGRHEQFF
abundance: .; d_gene: .; v_gene: TRBV11-2; j_gene: TRBJ2-7; CDR3nt: TGTGCCAGCAGCTTAAGGCCCCCCTACGAGCAGTACTTC; CDR3aa: CASSLRPPYEQYF
abundance: .; d_gene: .; v_gene: TRBV19; j_gene: TRBJ1-1; CDR3nt: TGTGCCAGTAGTATGGACACCAAGAACACTGAAGCTTTCTTT; CDR3aa: CASSMDTKNTEAFF
abundance: once; d_gene: .; v_gene: TRBV30; j_gene: TRBJ1-1; CDR3nt: TGTGCCTGGACTGGATTGGGGGACACTGAAGCTTTCTTT; CDR3aa: CAWTGLGDTEAFF
abundance: .; d_gene: .; v_gene: TRBV7-6; j_gene: TRBJ2-7; CDR3nt: TGTGCCAGCAGCGCTGCCCTACAGGTATTTCTTCACGAGCAGTACTTC; CDR3aa: CASSAALQVFLHEQYF
abundance: .; d_gene: .; v_gene: TRBV7-2; j_gene: TRBJ1-4; CDR3nt: TGTGCCAGCAGCGTCAGTAATAGGGGTGAAAAACTGTTTTTT; CDR3aa: CASSVSNRGEKLFF
abundance: .; d_gene: .; v_gene: TRBV7-3; j_gene: TRBJ2-3; CDR3nt: TGTGCCAGCAGCTTAACGCCTCTCGGGGACCTACCAGATACGCAGTATTTT; CDR3aa: CASSLTPLGDLPDTQYF
abundance: .; d_gene: .; v_gene: TRBV4-2; j_gene: TRBJ1-5; CDR3nt: TGTGCCAGCAGCCAAGTGGTGGGACGGATATCTTCGAGCAATCAGCCCCAGCATTTT; CDR3aa: CASSQVVGRISSSNQPQHF
abundance: .; d_gene: .; v_gene: TRBV6-1; j_gene: TRBJ2-2; CDR3nt: TGTGCCAGCAGTGAAGAGACTAGGGTATCCAGGGAGCTGTTTTTT; CDR3aa: CASSEETRVSRELFF
abundance: .; d_gene: .; v_gene: TRBV5-6; j_gene: TRBJ1-4; CDR3nt: TGTGCCAGCAGCTCGCAGGGAACAACTAATGAAAAACTGTTTTTT; CDR3aa: CASSSQGTTNEKLFF
abundance: .; d_gene: .; v_gene: TRBV7-6; j_gene: TRBJ1-2; CDR3nt: TGTGCCAGCAGTCGTACCACAGGGCGGGCCAATGGCTACACCTTC; CDR3aa: CASSRTTGRANGYTF
abundance: .; d_gene: .; v_gene: TRBV6-5; j_gene: TRBJ1-2; CDR3nt: TGTGCCACGGGGGTGAACTATGGCTACACCTTC; CDR3aa: CATGVNYGYTF